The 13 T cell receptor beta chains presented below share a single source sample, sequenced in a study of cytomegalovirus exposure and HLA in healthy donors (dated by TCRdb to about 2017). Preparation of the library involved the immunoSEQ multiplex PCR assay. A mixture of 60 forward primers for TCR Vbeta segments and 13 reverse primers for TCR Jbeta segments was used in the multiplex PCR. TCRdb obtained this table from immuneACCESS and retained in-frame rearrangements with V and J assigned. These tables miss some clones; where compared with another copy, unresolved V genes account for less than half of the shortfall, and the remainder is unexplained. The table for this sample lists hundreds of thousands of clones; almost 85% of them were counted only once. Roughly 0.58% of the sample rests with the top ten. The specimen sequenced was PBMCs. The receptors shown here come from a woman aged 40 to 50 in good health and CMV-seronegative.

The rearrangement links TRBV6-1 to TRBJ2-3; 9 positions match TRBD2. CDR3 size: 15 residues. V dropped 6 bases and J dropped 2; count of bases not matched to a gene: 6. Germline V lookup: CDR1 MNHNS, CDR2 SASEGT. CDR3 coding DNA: TGTGCCAGCAGCGTACTAGCGGGCCACACAGATACGCAGTATTTT. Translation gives CASSVLAGHTDTQYF.

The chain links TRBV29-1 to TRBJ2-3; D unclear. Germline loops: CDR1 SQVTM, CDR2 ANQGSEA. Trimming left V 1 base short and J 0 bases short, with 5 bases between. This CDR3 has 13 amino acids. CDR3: CSVEGSSTDTQYF. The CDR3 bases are TGCAGCGTTGAAGGCAGTAGCACAGATACGCAGTATTTT.

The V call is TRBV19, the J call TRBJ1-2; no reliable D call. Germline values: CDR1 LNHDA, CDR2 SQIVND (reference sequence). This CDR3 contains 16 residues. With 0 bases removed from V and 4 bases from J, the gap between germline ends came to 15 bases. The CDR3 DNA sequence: TGTGCCAGTAGTATAGATTCAGGCGGGAGGAGCTATGGCTACACCTTC. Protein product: CASSIDSGGRSYGYTF.

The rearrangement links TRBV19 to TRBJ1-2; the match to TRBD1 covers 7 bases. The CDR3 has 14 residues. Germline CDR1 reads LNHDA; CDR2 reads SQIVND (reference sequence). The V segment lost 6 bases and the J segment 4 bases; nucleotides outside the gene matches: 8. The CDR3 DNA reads TGTGCCAGTAGACAGACAGGGTCTCTCTATGGCTACACCTTC. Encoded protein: CASRQTGSLYGYTF.

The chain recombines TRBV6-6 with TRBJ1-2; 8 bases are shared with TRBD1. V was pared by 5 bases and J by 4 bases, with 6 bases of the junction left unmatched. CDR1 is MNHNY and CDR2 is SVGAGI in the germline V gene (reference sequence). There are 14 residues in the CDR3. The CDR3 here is CASSKGQGSYGYTF. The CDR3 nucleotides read TGTGCCAGCAGTAAAGGACAGGGATCCTATGGCTACACCTTC.

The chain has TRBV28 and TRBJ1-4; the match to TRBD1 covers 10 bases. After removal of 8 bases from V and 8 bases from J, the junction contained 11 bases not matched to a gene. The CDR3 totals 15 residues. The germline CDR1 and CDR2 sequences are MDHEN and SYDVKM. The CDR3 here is CASLFRQGATEKLFF. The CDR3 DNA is TGTGCCAGCCTGTTTCGACAGGGGGCAACCGAAAAACTGTTTTTT.

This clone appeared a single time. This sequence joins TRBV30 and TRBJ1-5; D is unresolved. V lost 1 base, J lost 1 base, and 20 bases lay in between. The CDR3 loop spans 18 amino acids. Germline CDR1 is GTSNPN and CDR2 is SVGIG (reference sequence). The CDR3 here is CAWSDETFQLYSNQPQHF. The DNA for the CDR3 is TGTGCCTGGAGTGATGAGACTTTTCAGCTTTACAGCAATCAGCCCCAGCATTTT.

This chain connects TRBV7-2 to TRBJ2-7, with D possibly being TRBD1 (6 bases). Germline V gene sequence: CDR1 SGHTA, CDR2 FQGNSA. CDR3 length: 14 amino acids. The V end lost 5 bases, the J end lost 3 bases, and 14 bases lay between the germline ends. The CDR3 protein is CASSRRDTNYEQYF. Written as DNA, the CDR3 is TGTGCCAGCAGCCGCCGGGACACAAACTACGAGCAGTACTTC.

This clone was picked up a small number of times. Here the CDR3 DNA reads TGTGCCAGCAGCCCGGGACTAGTCTCCTACAATGAGCAGTTCTTC. As protein: CASSPGLVSYNEQFF. This sequence joins TRBV7-3 and TRBJ2-1; 8 nucleotides align to TRBD2. The CDR3 runs to 15 residues. Trimming took 5 bases from V and 0 from J; bases not matched to a gene: 3. CDR1 is SGHTA, CDR2 FQGTGA, per germline. The full variable domain, its missing parts supplied by reference TRBV7-3 and TRBJ2-1, is GAGVSQTPSNKVTEKGKYVELRCDPISGHTALYWYRQSLGQGPEFLIYFQGTGAADDSGLPNDRFFAVRPEGSVSTLKIQRTERGDSAVYLCASSPGLVSYNEQFFGPGTRLTVL.

The CDR3 DNA follows: TGTGCCAGCAGCTTAGAGGACAGAGCTAATGAAAAACTGTTTTTT. This gives the protein CASSLEDRANEKLFF. This chain connects TRBV11-2 to TRBJ1-4; tentative D call: TRBD1 (6 bases). V dropped 0 bases and J dropped 3 bases, with 8 bases sitting between them. CDR3 length: 15 amino acids. In germline, CDR1 is SGHAT, CDR2 FQNNGV.

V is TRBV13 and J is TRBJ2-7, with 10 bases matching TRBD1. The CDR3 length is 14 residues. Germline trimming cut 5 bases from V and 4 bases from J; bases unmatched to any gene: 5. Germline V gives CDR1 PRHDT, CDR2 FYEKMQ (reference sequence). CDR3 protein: CASSKTGGWYEQYF. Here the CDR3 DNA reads TGTGCCAGCAGCAAGACAGGGGGCTGGTACGAGCAGTACTTC.

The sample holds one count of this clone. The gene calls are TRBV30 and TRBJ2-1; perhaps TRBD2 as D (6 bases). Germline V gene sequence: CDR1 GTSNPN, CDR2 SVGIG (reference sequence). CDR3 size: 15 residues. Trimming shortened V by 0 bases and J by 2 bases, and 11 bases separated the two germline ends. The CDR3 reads CAWSVRGSTYNEQFF. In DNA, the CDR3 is TGTGCCTGGAGTGTTCGGGGGTCCACCTACAATGAGCAGTTCTTC.

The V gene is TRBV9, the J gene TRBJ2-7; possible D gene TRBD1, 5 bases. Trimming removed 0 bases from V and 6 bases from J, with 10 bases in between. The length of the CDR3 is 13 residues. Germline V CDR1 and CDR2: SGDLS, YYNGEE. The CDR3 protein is CASSVVQGGEQYF. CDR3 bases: TGTGCCAGCAGCGTAGTCCAGGGCGGCGAGCAGTACTTC.